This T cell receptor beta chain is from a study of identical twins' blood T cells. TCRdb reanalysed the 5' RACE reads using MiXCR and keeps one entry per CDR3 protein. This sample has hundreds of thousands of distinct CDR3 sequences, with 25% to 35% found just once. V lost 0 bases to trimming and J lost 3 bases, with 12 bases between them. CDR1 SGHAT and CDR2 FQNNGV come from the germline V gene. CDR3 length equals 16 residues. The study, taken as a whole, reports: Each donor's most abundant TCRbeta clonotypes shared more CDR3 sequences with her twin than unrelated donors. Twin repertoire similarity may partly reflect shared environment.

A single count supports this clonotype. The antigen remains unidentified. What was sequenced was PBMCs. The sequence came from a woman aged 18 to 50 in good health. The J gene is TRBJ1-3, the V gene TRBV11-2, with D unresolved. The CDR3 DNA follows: TGTGCCAGCAGCTTAGAGGCGGGCTTTGGTGGAAACACCATATATTTT. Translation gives CASSLEAGFGGNTIYF.